This record concerns one T cell receptor (beta chain) sequence. PCR amplification relied on 60 Vbeta primers (plus 13 Jbeta primers). Method: immunoSEQ multiplex PCR; TCRdb's copy keeps in-frame clones and lacks some. In the table there are 200,000 to 250,000 clones, about three quarters of which are singletons. This CDR3 is built from 12 residues. Germline-derived CDR1 and CDR2 are SGHNT and YENEEA. Trimming removed 5 bases from V and 6 bases from J, with 10 bases in between. The sample is drawn from a study of cytomegalovirus exposure and HLA in healthy donors. The rearrangement uses TRBV11-3 and TRBJ1-1; no clear D. The TCR originated in a man in his late teens or twenties in good health and CMV-seronegative. The sequenced material came from PBMCs. This CDR3 is CASSRGSAEAFF. For the CDR3, the DNA is TGTGCCAGCAGCAGAGGGTCAGCTGAAGCTTTCTTT.